This is a list of T cell receptor beta chains from one sample in a study of STAT5B mutations in CD4+ large granular lymphocyte leukemia. TCRdb's table, derived via immunoSEQ multiplex PCR, lists solely in-frame clones and lacks some. The sample contains some 41,000 clones, about four fifths of which appear only once. Sequenced input: CD4+ T cells from blood buffy coats. These receptors all stem from a human donor in good health. CDR3s include the opening cysteine and the closing phenylalanine or tryptophan. Each record gives: clone size, V gene, D gene, J gene, CDR3 DNA, CDR3 protein. D genes are given only for firm matches. Clone size is stated in some rows and not others, as once, few, many or a class when expanded.

-	TRBV18	-	TRBJ2-7	TGTGCCAGCTCACCACCGAACGCGGAAACCTACGAGCAGTACTTC	CASSPPNAETYEQYF
-	TRBV11-3	-	TRBJ2-7	TGTGCCAGCAGCTTAGAAGCAAATTACGAGCAGTACTTC	CASSLEANYEQYF
once	TRBV18	-	TRBJ2-7	TGTGCCAGCTCTCCCGGACAAGGCGAGGAGCAGTACTTC	CASSPGQGEEQYF
-	TRBV6-1	-	TRBJ2-6	TGTGCCAGCAGTGAGGGCCTCTCTGGGGCCAACGTCCTGACTTTC	CASSEGLSGANVLTF
-	TRBV6-6	TRBD1	TRBJ1-2	TGTGCCAGCAGTCCCGGGACAGACATTTATGGCTACACCTTC	CASSPGTDIYGYTF
-	TRBV7-9	-	TRBJ2-3	TGTGCCAGCAGCTTAGCGGGAGTACGCACAGATACGCAGTATTTT	CASSLAGVRTDTQYF
-	TRBV29-1	-	TRBJ2-7	TGCAGCGTCGCCAGGACGGATCGGTCCTACGAGCAGTACTTC	CSVARTDRSYEQYF
-	TRBV4-2	TRBD2	TRBJ2-3	TGTGCCAGCAGCCAAGAGATCCAGCTAGCGGGGGGGTCTCGGGATACGCAGTATTTT	CASSQEIQLAGGSRDTQYF
-	TRBV19	-	TRBJ1-5	TGTGCCAGTAGTATGGGCACGCTGCCCCAGCATTTT	CASSMGTLPQHF
-	TRBV19	-	TRBJ1-3	TGTGCCAGTCGGAGCGATCGTCTCTCTGGAAACACCATATATTTT	CASRSDRLSGNTIYF
-	TRBV30	-	TRBJ2-6	TGTGCCTGGAGTGCCTTAACCCTCTCTATGCAGCACTCTGGGGCCAACGTCCTGACTTTC	CAWSALTLSMQHSGANVLTF
-	TRBV19	TRBD1	TRBJ1-5	TGTGCCAGTAGTCCAGGGGGTATCGATCAGCCCCAGCATTTT	CASSPGGIDQPQHF
-	TRBV19	TRBD1	TRBJ2-7	TGTGCCAGTAGTATAAAGGGGACAGGGTGGGCCGAGCAGTACTTC	CASSIKGTGWAEQYF
once	TRBV27	-	TRBJ1-4	TGTGCCAGCAGTAAATCGGTCGGCACTAATGAAAAACTGTTTTTT	CASSKSVGTNEKLFF
-	TRBV10-3	TRBD1	TRBJ2-7	TGTGCCATCAGTGAGACCCGGACAGGGCTTTACGAGCAGTACTTC	CAISETRTGLYEQYF
once	TRBV11-3	-	TRBJ1-3	TGTGCCAGCAGCCCAGCCTCCTTAGGTGGAAACACCATATATTTT	CASSPASLGGNTIYF
once	TRBV28	TRBD2	TRBJ2-2	TGTGCCAGCAGTTTCGCGGCTAGCGGGGGGGCAGTCGGGGAGCTGTTTTTT	CASSFAASGGAVGELFF
-	TRBV5-1	-	TRBJ2-5	TGCGCCAGCAGCTTGGAGCCAGGAGCAGGAGAGGGTGAGACCCAGTACTTC	CASSLEPGAGEGETQYF
-	TRBV9	TRBD1	TRBJ1-2	TGTGCCAGCAGCCCTCCAGGGGGCGCACACTATGGCTACACCTTC	CASSPPGGAHYGYTF
once	TRBV5-5	TRBD1	TRBJ2-2	TGTGCCAGCAGCCCGGGACAGTCGGAGCTGTTTTTT	CASSPGQSELFF
-	TRBV28	-	TRBJ2-1	TGTGCCAGCACAAGCTACTCCTACAATGAGCAGTTCTTC	CASTSYSYNEQFF
-	TRBV11-2	TRBD2	TRBJ2-5	TGTGCCAGCAGGGGGGGACTAGCGGGAGCTCAGGAGACCCAGTACTTC	CASRGGLAGAQETQYF
-	TRBV7-2	TRBD2	TRBJ2-7	TGTGCCAGCAGCACACGACTAGCTCCCTACGAGCAGTACTTC	CASSTRLAPYEQYF
-	TRBV10-3	TRBD1	TRBJ2-3	TGTGCCACCAAGAATCTGGACAGGGTCGCAGATACGCAGTATTTT	CATKNLDRVADTQYF
-	TRBV5-5	-	TRBJ1-4	TGTGCCAGCAGACGTAATTCGGGCAATGAAAAACTGTTTTTT	CASRRNSGNEKLFF
-	TRBV2	-	TRBJ2-2	TGTGCCAGCAGTGGTCCCACGAACACCGGGGAGCTGTTTTTT	CASSGPTNTGELFF
-	TRBV6-1	-	TRBJ2-2	TGTGCCAGCAGTGGAGGGCGCGGGACGCTCCCCTGGGGAACCGGGGAGCTGTTTTTT	CASSGGRGTLPWGTGELFF
-	TRBV9	TRBD2	TRBJ2-2	TGTGCCAGCAGCCTCGGGACTAGCGGGTACACCGGGGAGCTGTTTTTT	CASSLGTSGYTGELFF
-	TRBV5-1	TRBD1	TRBJ2-2	TGCGCCAGCAGCATAGAGACAGGGGGTGCCGGGGAGCTGTTTTTT	CASSIETGGAGELFF
-	TRBV7-9	-	TRBJ2-7	TGTGCCAGCAGCTCCCTGAGCTACGAGCAGTACTTC	CASSSLSYEQYF
-	TRBV29-1	TRBD2	TRBJ2-3	TGCAGCGTTGAGGGGCTAGCGGGAGAGGAAGATACGCAGTATTTT	CSVEGLAGEEDTQYF
-	TRBV19	TRBD1	TRBJ1-5	TGTGCCAGTAACTCAGCCGGGACAGGGGGCAATCAGCCCCAGCATTTT	CASNSAGTGGNQPQHF
few	TRBV21-1	-	TRBJ1-5	TGTGCCAGCAGCACGCCTCGGTGGCACAATCAGCCCCAGCATTTT	CASSTPRWHNQPQHF
-	TRBV5-1	-	TRBJ2-3	TGCGCCAGCAGCTTGGTGTCTCGCACAGATACGCAGTATTTT	CASSLVSRTDTQYF
-	TRBV6-5	-	TRBJ1-6	TGTGCCAGCAGTTACTCAAAAGGGGCCCTAAGTTCACCCCTCCACTTT	CASSYSKGALSSPLHF
-	TRBV18	-	TRBJ1-6	TGTGCCAGCTCACCCAGGGTGGGGGATAATTCACCCCTCCACTTT	CASSPRVGDNSPLHF
-	TRBV6-6	-	TRBJ1-3	TGTGCCAGCAGTTACGGGGGGGGGAACTCTGGAAACACCATATATTTT	CASSYGGGNSGNTIYF
-	TRBV7-2	TRBD1	TRBJ1-1	TGTGCCAGCAGCCTCCGGACAGGTGGTGGGACTGAAGCTTTCTTT	CASSLRTGGGTEAFF
-	TRBV2	-	TRBJ1-2	TGTGCCAGCAGCGACAGGACCGTCTATGGCTACACCTTC	CASSDRTVYGYTF
once	TRBV6-6	-	TRBJ1-4	TGTGCCAGCACCAGGGACACACATGAAAAACTGTTTTTT	CASTRDTHEKLFF
-	TRBV6-1	-	TRBJ2-7	TGTGCCAGCAGCCCCAGGGGAAACTACGAGCAGTACTTC	CASSPRGNYEQYF
-	TRBV11-3	-	TRBJ2-3	TGTGCCAGCAGCGGGACTCCCCCAATGTGGGATACGCAGTATTTT	CASSGTPPMWDTQYF
-	TRBV2	TRBD1	TRBJ1-2	TGTGCCAGTATGGACAGGGGTTGGGGCTATGGCTACACCTTC	CASMDRGWGYGYTF
-	TRBV29-1	-	TRBJ2-7	TGCAGCGTTGAACGGCAGAATGGTGGAACGGAGCAGTACTTC	CSVERQNGGTEQYF
few	TRBV29-1	-	TRBJ1-3	TGCAGCGGGGGCTCTGGAAACACCATATATTTT	CSGGSGNTIYF